This T cell receptor (beta chain) came from a study of blood T cell repertoires in COVID-19. About the research overall: Material from acute and convalescent COVID-19 was sourced from the United States, Italy and Spain. Sources were T cells, B-cell-depleted T cells, or PBMCs; the material itself was cDNA or gDNA.

This clone has only a few counts. V lost 3 bases and J lost 6, with 21 bases in between. This CDR3 contains 16 residues. Germline CDR1 and CDR2: MNHNS and SASEGT. Authors' processing steps: Reference gene primer amplification in the assay estimated nucleated cell counts. Using immunoSEQ multiplex PCR, the repertoire was profiled, and TCRdb retains in-frame clones only, with some absent. That table furnishes V, J and clone size, whereas the DNA furnished D and trimming. Among 250,000 to 300,000 clones listed, over 75% were seen once. The source is a man between 45 and 60 years old with active or convalescent COVID-19. The V call is TRBV6-1, the J call TRBJ2-7, with a possible D match to TRBD2 (6 bases). The material sequenced was peripheral blood. The CDR3 nucleotides read TGTGCCAGCAGTGACTGGAGGGACTCGAAACGTGGCGAGCAGTACTTC. Translation gives CASSDWRDSKRGEQYF.